These 5 T cell receptor beta chains originate from one sample sequenced in a study of OX40 agonist ivuxolimab in advanced cancers. Clones were sequenced by immunoSEQ multiplex PCR, and TCRdb holds only the in-frame ones, with some missing. The profile shows 57,000 or so clones, around 87% of them singletons. The sequences come from CD4+ or CD8+ T cells sorted from blood, collected in a trial of the OX40 agonist ivuxolimab. The receptors originated from an adult with an advanced solid tumor such as melanoma, head and neck, liver or kidney cancer.

The chain joins TRBV9 to TRBJ2-3, with D unclear. The CDR3 covers 16 residues. Germline CDR1 reads SGDLS; CDR2 reads YYNGEE. V dropped 2 bases and J dropped 4 bases, with 17 bases sitting between them. CDR3 sequence: CASSVELRSLSDTQYF. The CDR3 DNA reads TGTGCCAGCAGCGTGGAACTCAGGTCCCTCTCAGATACGCAGTATTTT.

V and J are TRBV5-1 and TRBJ2-1, with a possible D match to TRBD1 (6 bases). The ends were cut back, 2 bases at V and 5 bases at J, with 17 bases in the middle. Germline CDR1 SGHRS, CDR2 YFSETQ. The CDR3 runs 16 residues. The CDR3 loop is CASSLRKGVTHNEQFF. CDR3 DNA: TGCGCCAGCAGCTTACGGAAGGGGGTCACCCACAATGAGCAGTTCTTC.

V gene TRBV4-2 combines with J gene TRBJ1-5; the match to TRBD1 covers 7 bases. The V segment lost 6 bases and the J segment 5 bases; nucleotides outside the gene matches: 4. CDR1 and CDR2 (germline): LGHNA, YNFKEQ. The CDR3 extends over 13 amino acids. Here the CDR3 reads CASRGDSDQPQHF. Here the CDR3 DNA reads TGTGCCAGCAGGGGGGACAGCGATCAGCCCCAGCATTTT.

The rearrangement uses TRBV11-1 and TRBJ1-1, with a possible D match to TRBD1 (5 bases). CDR1 is SGHAT and CDR2 is FQDESV in the germline V gene (reference sequence). The V end was cut by 5 bases, the J end by 1 base, with 17 bases between. This CDR3 spans 16 amino acids. The CDR3, as DNA: TGTGCCAGCAGCCCCTGGGACGGAGGTCAGAACACTGAAGCTTTCTTT. It is translated as CASSPWDGGQNTEAFF.

V gene TRBV7-9 combines with J gene TRBJ2-7; D is unresolved. The V end was cut by 6 bases, the J end by 6 bases, with 15 bases between. This CDR3 spans 13 amino acids. CDR1 is SEHNR, CDR2 FQNEAQ, per germline (reference sequence). In nucleotides, the CDR3 is TGTGCCAGCAGTCCTCTAGGTTTGGGCGAGCAGTACTTC. Amino acids: CASSPLGLGEQYF.